The 9 T cell receptor beta chains reported below all come from one sample, sequenced in a study of T cells after yellow fever vaccination. TCRdb independently ran MiXCR on the 5' RACE reads; one entry per CDR3 protein. This sample has 450,000 to 550,000 distinct CDR3 sequences, with 20% to 25% found just once. Sample: PBMCs, taken 21 days after the first yellow fever vaccination. The receptors stem from a man younger than 30 who received the YFV17D yellow fever vaccine.

V gene TRBV20-1 combines with J gene TRBJ2-5; 9 nucleotides line up with TRBD2. With 3 bases clipped from V and 5 bases from J, the junction kept 7 bases outside the gene matches. The CDR3 spans 14 residues. Germline CDR1 is DFQATT and CDR2 is SNEGSKA (reference sequence). For the CDR3, the DNA is TGCAGTGCTAGGCCCCTAGCGGGGCTGGAGACCCAGTACTTC. Encoded protein: CSARPLAGLETQYF.

This clonotype was seen a handful of times. V usage is TRBV7-9 and J usage is TRBJ2-7, with TRBD1 as a possible D gene (5 bases). Trimming removed 6 bases from V and 3 bases from J, with 15 bases in between. The CDR3 loop spans 14 amino acids. Germline V CDR1 and CDR2: SEHNR, FQNEAQ (reference sequence). CDR3 amino acids: CASSTGGYNYEQYF. The DNA of the CDR3 is TGTGCCAGCAGTACAGGCGGATACAACTACGAGCAGTACTTC.

This clonotype was observed a few times. The chain is built from TRBV27 and TRBJ2-1, with 9 bases fitting TRBD2. The CDR3 contains 17 residues. Looked up from germline, CDR1 is MNHEY and CDR2 is SMNVEV (reference sequence). Trimming at V came to 2 bases and at J to 4 bases, leaving 9 bases not matched to a gene. The chain's CDR3 is CASSLHPAGGLYNEQFF. CDR3 DNA sequence: TGTGCCAGCAGTTTACATCCAGCGGGGGGCCTTTACAATGAGCAGTTCTTC.

This clonotype was seen ten or more times. V gene TRBV3-1 combines with J gene TRBJ2-3, with 7 bases matching TRBD2. The length of the CDR3 is 15 residues. V trimming: 3 bases; J trimming: 4 bases; junction bases outside the gene matches: 7. The V gene's germline CDR1 is LGHDT and CDR2 YNNKEL (reference sequence). The CDR3 here is CASSQGGVDSDTQYF. DNA of the CDR3: TGTGCCAGCAGCCAGGGGGGGGTGGACTCAGATACGCAGTATTTT.

In its sample, this clonotype was seen a few times. V and J are TRBV6-4 and TRBJ2-2, with D possibly being TRBD1 (5 bases). The CDR3 runs to 15 residues. V shed 5 bases and J shed 2 bases, with 12 bases lying between them. CDR1 MRHNA and CDR2 SNTAGT come from the germline V gene. The CDR3 is CASSLGHLNTGELFF. The CDR3 DNA sequence: TGTGCCAGCAGTCTCGGACATCTTAACACCGGGGAGCTGTTTTTT.

This clonotype occurred a few times. V and J are TRBV2 and TRBJ2-7; 10 bases are shared with TRBD2. V gave up 6 bases and J gave up 7 bases; unmatched junction bases: 6. This CDR3 spans 13 amino acids. Germline V gives CDR1 SNHLY, CDR2 FYNNEI. The CDR3 DNA sequence: TGTGCCAGCAGCGCCTCACTAGCGGGGGAGCAGTACGTC. Translation: CASSASLAGEQYV.

The rearrangement joins TRBV12-3 or TRBV12-4 to TRBJ1-5, with D possibly TRBD1 on 6 matching bases. Trimming left V 5 bases short and J 6 bases short, with 14 bases between. The CDR3 is 14 amino acids. The CDR3 spells CASSQSTGIQPQHF. The CDR3 nucleotides read TGTGCCAGCAGTCAAAGTACAGGGATTCAGCCCCAGCATTTT.

The rearrangement joins TRBV1 to TRBJ1-2. TRBV1 is reported as a pseudogene. The CDR3 contains 14 residues. The CDR3 spells CTSSQAQADYGYTF. The DNA for the CDR3 is TGCACCAGCAGCCAAGCTCAGGCGGACTATGGCTACACCTTC.

This clonotype has a count of ten or more. V is TRBV7-2 and J is TRBJ2-3; D may be TRBD1 (5 bases). This CDR3 comprises 16 residues. Trimming stripped 4 bases from V and 0 bases from J, with 14 bases between. Per germline, CDR1 SGHTA and CDR2 FQGNSA. DNA of the CDR3: TGTGCCAGCAGCTCATGGAAGGGGTATAGCACAGATACGCAGTATTTT. Translated, it gives CASSSWKGYSTDTQYF. Full variable domain (outside the CDR3, taken from reference TRBV7-2 and TRBJ2-3): GAGVSQSPSNKVTEKGKDVELRCDPISGHTALYWYRQSLGQGLEFLIYFQGNSAPDKSGLPSDRFSAERTGGSVSTLTIQRTQQEDSAVYLCASSSWKGYSTDTQYFGPGTRLTVL.